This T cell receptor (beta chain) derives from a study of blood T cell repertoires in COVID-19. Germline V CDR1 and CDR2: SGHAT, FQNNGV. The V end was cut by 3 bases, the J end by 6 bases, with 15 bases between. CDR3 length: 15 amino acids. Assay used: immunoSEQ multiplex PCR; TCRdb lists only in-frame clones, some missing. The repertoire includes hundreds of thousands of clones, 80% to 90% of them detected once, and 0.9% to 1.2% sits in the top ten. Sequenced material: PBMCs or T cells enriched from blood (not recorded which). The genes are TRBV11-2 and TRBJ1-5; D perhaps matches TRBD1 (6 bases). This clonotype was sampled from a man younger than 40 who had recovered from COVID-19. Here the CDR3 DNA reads TGTGCCAGCAGCTTGAACTCAGGGGTAGGTCAGCCCCAGCATTTT. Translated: CASSLNSGVGQPQHF.